This entry concerns a single T cell receptor (beta chain). Germline values: CDR1 MNHNS, CDR2 SASEGT. The CDR3 extends over 13 amino acids. V lost 10 bases, J lost 0 bases, and 7 bases lay in between. Disease lasting under 3 months, a NOSPECS grade of at least 4, and a Clinical Activity Score of at least 3 were features of the ophthalmopathy patients. Amplified TCR beta CDR3 regions came from RNA transcripts. Initially, a first-round RT-PCR of the TCR CDR3 employed the HTBI primer set. Using its own MiXCR run on the multiplex PCR reads, TCRdb lists one record per CDR3 protein. The data contain hundreds of thousands of distinct CDR3 sequences, 15% to 20% of them seen just once; the ten biggest clones take up less than 55%. This entry is derived from a study of T cells in Graves' hyperthyroidism and ophthalmopathy.

The TCR comes from a man in his forties with Graves' ophthalmopathy. The V and J genes are TRBV6-1 and TRBJ1-6; TRBD1 might be the D (5 bases). Specimen: blood. The CDR3 bases are TGTGCCACGACAGACTCCTATAATTCACCCCTCCACTTT. Amino acids: CATTDSYNSPLHF.